This TCR beta chain was documented in a study of T cell responses to AZD1222 COVID-19 vaccine. Study outcomes and limitations: Repertoire sampling happened only post peak T cell response.

The length of the CDR3 is 14 residues. Unmatched junction bases numbered 4, after V lost 4 bases and J lost 4 bases. Germline CDR1 reads SGHNT; CDR2 reads YYREEE (reference sequence). Of note for this clone: Its antigen is not known.

Repertoires were generated with immunoSEQ multiplex PCR, while TCRdb's copy carries only in-frame clones and drops some. The sample has 46,000 or so clones, 80% to 95% seen once. The receptor comes from an adult who received the AZD1222 COVID-19 vaccine. The V gene is TRBV5-4, the J gene TRBJ2-7; 11 positions match TRBD1. Sequenced here: peripheral blood, sampled 28 days after the second AZD1222 dose. This chain's CDR3 is CASSPDRGPYEQYF. CDR3 sequence (DNA): TGTGCCAGCAGCCCGGACAGGGGGCCTTACGAGCAGTACTTC.